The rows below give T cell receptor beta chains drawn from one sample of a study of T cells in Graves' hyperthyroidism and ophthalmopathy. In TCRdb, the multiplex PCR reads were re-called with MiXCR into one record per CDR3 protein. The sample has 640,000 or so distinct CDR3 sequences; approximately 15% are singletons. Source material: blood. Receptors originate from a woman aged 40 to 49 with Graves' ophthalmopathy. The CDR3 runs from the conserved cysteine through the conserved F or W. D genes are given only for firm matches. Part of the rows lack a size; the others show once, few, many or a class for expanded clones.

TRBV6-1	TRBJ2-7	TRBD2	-	CASSESQGLASEQYF	TGTGCCAGCAGTGAAAGTCAGGGACTAGCCTCCGAGCAGTACTTC
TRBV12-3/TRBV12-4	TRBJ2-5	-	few	CASSLRASLETQYF	TGTGCCAGCAGTTTGCGGGCTAGCCTTGAGACCCAGTACTTC
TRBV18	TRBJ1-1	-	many	CASSQTGNTEAFF	TGTGCCAGCAGTCAGACAGGGAACACTGAAGCTTTCTTT
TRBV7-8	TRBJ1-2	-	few	CASSPRRGDVFGYTF	TGTGCCAGCAGCCCTAGAAGGGGGGACGTATTTGGCTACACCTTC
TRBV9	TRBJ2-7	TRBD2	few	CASSVVWASGKYEQYF	TGTGCCAGCAGCGTAGTATGGGCTAGCGGGAAATACGAGCAGTACTTC
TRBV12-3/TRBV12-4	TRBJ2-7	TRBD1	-	CASSFLQGAYEQYF	TGTGCCAGCAGTTTCCTCCAGGGGGCGTACGAGCAGTACTTC
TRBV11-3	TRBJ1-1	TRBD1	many	CASSHTTGGANTEAFF	TGTGCCAGCAGTCATACGACAGGGGGAGCGAACACTGAAGCTTTCTTT
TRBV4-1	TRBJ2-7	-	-	CASSQGGVGSYEQYF	TGCGCCAGCAGCCAAGGAGGGGTCGGCTCCTACGAGCAGTACTTC
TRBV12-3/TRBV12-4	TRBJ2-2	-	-	CASKSYRGHNTGELFF	TGTGCCAGCAAGTCCTATCGGGGTCATAACACCGGGGAGCTGTTTTTT
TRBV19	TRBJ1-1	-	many	CASSIFAGGARTEAFF	TGTGCCAGTAGTATTTTCGCGGGGGGGGCGCGCACTGAAGCTTTCTTT
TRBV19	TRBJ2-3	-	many	CASSAILGDTQYF	TGTGCCAGTAGTGCGATCCTAGGAGATACGCAGTATTTT
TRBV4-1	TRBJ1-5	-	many	CASSQNHLGQPQHF	TGCGCCAGCAGCCAAAATCACCTTGGCCAGCCCCAGCATTTT
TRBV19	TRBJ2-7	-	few	CASSLGRGYSYEQYF	TGTGCCAGTAGTCTAGGGCGCGGATACTCCTACGAGCAGTACTTC
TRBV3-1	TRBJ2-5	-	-	CASSQEDFQETQYF	TGTGCCAGCAGCCAAGAGGACTTCCAAGAGACCCAGTACTTC